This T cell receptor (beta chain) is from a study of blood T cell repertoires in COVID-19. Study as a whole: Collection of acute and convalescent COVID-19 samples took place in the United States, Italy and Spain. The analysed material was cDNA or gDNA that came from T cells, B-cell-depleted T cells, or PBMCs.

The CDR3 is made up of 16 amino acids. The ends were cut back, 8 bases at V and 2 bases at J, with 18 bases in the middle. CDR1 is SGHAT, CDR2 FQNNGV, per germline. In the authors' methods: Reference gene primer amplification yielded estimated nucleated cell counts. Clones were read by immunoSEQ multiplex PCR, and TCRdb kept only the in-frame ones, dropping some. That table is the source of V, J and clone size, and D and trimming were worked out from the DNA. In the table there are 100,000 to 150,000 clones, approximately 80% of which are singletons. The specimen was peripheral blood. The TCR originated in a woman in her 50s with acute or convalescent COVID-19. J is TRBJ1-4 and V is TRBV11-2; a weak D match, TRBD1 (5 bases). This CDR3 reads CASRQSALVTNEKLFF. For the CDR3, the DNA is TGTGCCAGCCGACAGTCCGCTCTGGTCACTAATGAAAAACTGTTTTTT.